This T cell receptor beta chain was sequenced for a study of shared clonotypes between healthy human individuals (dated by TCRdb to the early 2020s). The study in broad terms: Three men and two women, aged 18 to 49 years, made up the cohort. To increase sequencing depth and limit assay-specific biases, different laboratories used diverse techniques to prepare libraries and sequence TCR repertoires. Leukapheresis yielded between about 0.85 and 10 billion PBMCs per donor. For each donor, CD4 naive and CD4 memory were each run on three plates, CD8 naive on two plates, and CD8 memory on one plate. To estimate repertoire size and how much clonotype sharing occurs between individuals, the study deeply sequenced the blood TCR repertoires of about 5 healthy adults.

As concerns this clone: Its target antigen remains unknown. No much larger clone is present one base from it, and per-base qualities are unavailable.

TCR CDR3 regions were amplified from genomic DNA by multiplex PCR using the deep immunoSEQ assay. Genomic DNA extracted from each cell subset was distributed evenly over all wells of several immunoSEQ 96-well plates, and each plate served as one replicate. For sorted subsets, each replicate PCR was loaded with around 200 ng genomic DNA, equivalent to approximately 33,000 T cell genomes. The purified libraries were quantified using a Qubit 3.0 fluorometer, sized with a Bioanalyzer 2100, and then quantified again using the KAPA Library Quantification kit. A separate single-read 150-cycle Illumina NextSeq 550 flow cell was used to sequence each immunoSEQ 96-well plate. The study's processing was this. Because the immunoSEQ output included only junctional sequences and no quality scores, the filtering could not be the same as the filtering used for full-length reads. To assign V/J genes and CDR3, sequences were annotated against IMGT germline references using PyIR, a Python wrapper for IgBLAST v1.9. Reads were removed for weak V/J assignments (E-value above 1e-6), missing CDR3, stop codons, out-of-frame junctions, or ambiguous translated residues. V3J clonotypes were defined as sequences sharing the same inferred V gene, J gene, and CDR3 amino acid sequence. To compute the percentage overlap between repertoires, the number of shared unique clonotypes was divided by the size of the smaller repertoire. Richness of each repertoire was evaluated using RTK rarefaction, the Chao1 estimator, and Recon v2.1 estimates of unobserved clonotypes. For all TCRbeta clonotypes obtained by the gDNA method from a few donors, generation probabilities were computed with OLGA. In TCRdb, the immuneACCESS table is reduced to in-frame sequences with V and J assigned. These tables do not hold every clone; where another copy was compared, an unresolved V gene accounts for under half, and the others remain unexplained. That table gives V, J and clone size, and the DNA gave D and trimming. The sample table records about 1.1 million clones; approximately 80% of these occur just once. Jointly, the top ten make up roughly 0.65% of the sample.

Results the study describes overall, beyond this receptor: Pairwise subsampling led to the expectation that sequencing depth would affect the degree of clonotype sharing among donors. Estimated clonotype richness was generally larger for naive than for memory subsets. The small number of donors limited the genetic and exposure-history diversity represented. Sampling was restricted to blood, and TCR repertoires in tissue are likely to differ from TCR repertoires in blood. Compared with non-shared clonotypes, clonotypes shared by all four sorted-subset donors had higher generation probabilities. Sharing across a few donors was observed for about 4.8% of naive CD4, under 4% of naive CD8, over 2% of memory CD4, and approximately 0.41% of memory CD8 clonotypes. Incomplete sequencing was indicated by rarefaction of sorted-subset datasets, despite the large sequencing depth.

Healthy HIV-negative adults with no recently reported acute infections or vaccinations were included as donors. Only Caucasian adults living in Nashville, Tennessee, USA were represented among the donors. CD4+ T cells were enriched by magnetic negative selection; naive cells were then positively selected on CD45RA, and the negative fraction formed the memory subset. Blood was obtained by leukapheresis, after which PBMCs were separated by Ficoll-Histopaque density gradient centrifugation and cryopreserved in liquid nitrogen vapor phase. Purity and quantity of every magnetically sorted T cell population were checked by analytical flow cytometry. Genomic DNA was isolated from each sorted fraction and quantified by UV absorbance on a Nanodrop 2000c. Looking up the germline V gene yields CDR1 SGHTA and CDR2 FQGNSA. V and J lose 3 bases and 4 bases, and a span of 15 bases separates them. From the cysteine up to the phenylalanine, the CDR3 has a length of 15 residues. The read is trimmed to its CDR3 DNA, 45 bases read in frame from base 1.

The receptor chain draws on TRBV7-2 and TRBJ1-2; a weak D assignment points to TRBD1 (5 bases agree). The receptor comes from a man aged 18 to 35 in good health. Some clones in this sample may be carry-over from other donors' samples. Sequencing was performed on memory CD4+ T cells from PBMCs. The cell subset or site label, read with the paper, signifies: CD45RA-negative fraction. The sequenced DNA is TGTGCCAGCAGCTTTGGGGGGGGAAGACGCTATGGCTACACCTTC. The translation is CASSFGGGRRYGYTF.